This entry lists 16 T cell receptor beta chains sequenced from one sample in a study of T cell responses to AZD1222 COVID-19 vaccine (dated by TCRdb to about 2021). Library preparation was by the immunoSEQ multiplex PCR assay. Imported from immuneACCESS, the table was reduced by TCRdb to in-frame sequences with V and J called. These copies leave out some clones; in studies compared against another copy, an unresolved V gene accounts for under half, and the cause of the remainder is not known. Counted in this sample were more than 140,000 clones; about 91% of them appeared once. Of the sample, under 2.5% is held by the ten largest clones. Read against the paper, the sample's time point label means: baseline before first vaccination. Sequences were derived from peripheral blood, sampled on day 0 of AZD1222 vaccination. Receptors originate from an adult in good health.

The chain uses TRBV30 and TRBJ1-2; D perhaps matches TRBD1 (6 bases). Trimming stripped 2 bases from V and 7 bases from J, with 23 bases between. There are 16 residues in the CDR3. Germline V lookup: CDR1 GTSNPN, CDR2 SVGIG (reference sequence). The CDR3 DNA reads TGTGCCTGGAGTTCCCTAAGTAGAGGGGGGGCGCGTGGCTACACCTTC. Its translation is CAWSSLSRGGARGYTF.

The gene calls are TRBV30 and TRBJ2-2; no reliable D call. Germline V CDR1 and CDR2: GTSNPN, SVGIG (reference sequence). Between the trimmed V and J ends, which lost 4 bases and 3 bases, there was a span of 6 bases. The CDR3 is made up of 12 amino acids. CDR3 in DNA: TGTGCCTGGATAGGAGACACCGGGGAGCTGTTTTTT. Translation gives CAWIGDTGELFF.

The chain recombines TRBV5-1 with TRBJ2-1; D could derive from TRBD1 or TRBD2 (5 bases each). Trimming pared 5 bases from V and 2 bases from J, leaving 14 bases between. The CDR3 extends over 15 amino acids. Looked up from germline, CDR1 is SGHRS and CDR2 is YFSETQ. Written as DNA, the CDR3 is TGCGCCAGCAGGAGGAATCGGGACCCCTACAATGAGCAGTTCTTC. It encodes CASRRNRDPYNEQFF. Based on the CDR3 plus reference TRBV5-1 and TRBJ2-1, the full variable domain is KAGVTQTPRYLIKTRGQQVTLSCSPISGHRSVSWYQQTPGQGLQFLFEYFSETQRNKGNFPGRFSGRQFSNSRSEMNVSTLELGDSALYLCASRRNRDPYNEQFFGPGTRLTVL.

The genes are TRBV5-1 and TRBJ2-6; D gene ambiguous. The CDR3 has 17 residues. Germline CDR1 and CDR2: SGHRS and YFSETQ. V lost 4 bases and J 0 bases, leaving 14 bases between the germline ends. The CDR3 coding sequence is TGCGCCAGCAGCCGCGCAGACTTAAGCTCTGGGGCCAACGTCCTGACTTTC. Its protein product is CASSRADLSSGANVLTF.

The V and J genes are TRBV27 and TRBJ1-5, with 7 positions matching TRBD1. CDR1 is MNHEY and CDR2 is SMNVEV in the germline V gene (reference sequence). V trimming: 5 bases; J trimming: 6 bases; junction bases outside the gene matches: 10. The length of the CDR3 is 15 residues. Here the CDR3 DNA reads TGTGCCAGCAGTCAGACAGGGCCCGGGATTCAGCCCCAGCATTTT. It encodes CASSQTGPGIQPQHF.

The V and J genes are TRBV13 and TRBJ2-3; 8 nucleotides line up with TRBD1. This CDR3 is 15 amino acids long. Germline lookup yields CDR1 PRHDT and CDR2 FYEKMQ (reference sequence). The junction had 11 bases not matched to a gene; V was cut back by 5 bases and J by 7 bases. The CDR3 sequence is CASSPHRGDLNTQYF. The CDR3 bases are TGTGCCAGCAGCCCCCACAGGGGGGACTTGAATACGCAGTATTTT.

The chain joins TRBV9 to TRBJ2-2; D ambiguous. Germline-derived CDR1 and CDR2 are SGDLS and YYNGEE. Trimming removed 4 bases from V and 7 bases from J, with 14 bases in between. The CDR3 is made up of 14 amino acids. The CDR3 loop reads CASSQVSLGGELFF. In DNA form, the CDR3 reads TGTGCCAGCAGCCAGGTCTCTTTAGGCGGGGAGCTGTTTTTT. Variable domain in full (rest from reference TRBV9 and TRBJ2-2): DSGVTQTPKHLITATGQRVTLRCSPRSGDLSVYWYQQSLDQGLQFLIQYYNGEERAKGNILERFSAQQFPDLHSELNLSSLELGDSALYFCASSQVSLGGELFFGEGSRLTVL.

The rearrangement uses TRBV15 and TRBJ2-7; D is unresolved. The CDR3 runs 13 residues. The germline V and J ends were trimmed by 3 bases and 5 bases, with 11 bases remaining between them. Germline V gene data show CDR1 as LNHNV and CDR2 as YYDKDF (reference sequence). The CDR3 sequence is CATSRTLGHEQYF. The CDR3 region has the DNA TGTGCCACCAGCAGGACCCTTGGACACGAGCAGTACTTC.

V and J are TRBV20-1 and TRBJ2-7; 9 bases are shared with TRBD2. Trimming took 3 bases from V and 0 from J; bases not matched to a gene: 3. The CDR3 sequence is 14 residues long. Germline V gene lookup returns CDR1 DFQATT and CDR2 SNEGSKA (reference sequence). The CDR3 DNA reads as TGCAGTGCTAGTCTAGCGGGGAACTCCTACGAGCAGTACTTC. It codes for CSASLAGNSYEQYF.

The chain has TRBV30 and TRBJ1-5; D remains unclear. Trimming removed 4 bases from V and 4 bases from J, with 11 bases in between. Germline V lookup: CDR1 GTSNPN, CDR2 SVGIG (reference sequence). CDR3 length: 13 amino acids. CDR3 sequence reads: CAWTPSRNQPQHF. The CDR3 nucleotides are TGTGCCTGGACCCCCAGCCGTAATCAGCCCCAGCATTTT. The variable domain in full, completed from reference TRBV30 and TRBJ1-5, reads SQTIHQWPATLVQPVGSPLSLECTVEGTSNPNLYWYRQAAGRGLQLLFYSVGIGQISSEVPQNLSASRPQDRQFILSSKKLLLSDSGFYLCAWTPSRNQPQHFGDGTRLSIL.

This chain joins TRBV29-1 and TRBJ2-1, with 10 bases that match TRBD2. V shed 6 bases, J shed 0 bases, and the junction held 8 bases outside the gene matches. The germline gives CDR1 SQVTM, CDR2 ANQGSEA. The CDR3 is 16 amino acids. CDR3 in amino acids: CSVPLSSGSSYNEQFF. The CDR3 nucleotides are TGCAGCGTCCCCTTGTCTAGCGGGAGCTCCTACAATGAGCAGTTCTTC.

The chain joins TRBV11-2 to TRBJ2-1; 12 positions agree with TRBD2. Trimming at V came to 5 bases and at J to 1 base, leaving 12 bases not matched to a gene. Germline V lookup: CDR1 SGHAT, CDR2 FQNNGV. The CDR3 runs to 19 residues. This chain's CDR3 is CASSEGTLAGGRSYNEQFF. The DNA for the CDR3 is TGTGCCAGCAGCGAAGGGACGCTAGCGGGAGGGCGGTCCTACAATGAGCAGTTCTTC.

This sequence joins TRBV5-6 and TRBJ2-2; 8 nucleotides match TRBD2. This CDR3 comprises 19 residues. Germline lookup yields CDR1 SGHDT and CDR2 YYEEEE. Trimming took 3 bases from V and 5 from J; bases not matched to a gene: 18. The CDR3 bases are TGTGCCAGCAGCTCCGCCATCCCGACTAGCGCGTTCGGGACCGGGGAGCTGTTTTTT. Its protein product is CASSSAIPTSAFGTGELFF.

The chain uses TRBV18 and TRBJ2-7; 14 bases are shared with TRBD2. Germline V gene lookup returns CDR1 KGHSH and CDR2 LQKENI. V lost 3 bases, J lost 4 bases, and 2 bases stayed unmatched. CDR3 length: 15 residues. The CDR3: CASSPRLAGGYEQYF. CDR3 bases: TGTGCCAGCTCACCGCGACTAGCGGGAGGGTACGAGCAGTACTTC. Supplemented by reference TRBV18 and TRBJ2-7, the full variable domain reads NAGVMQNPRHLVRRRGQEARLRCSPMKGHSHVYWYRQLPEEGLKFMVYLQKENIIDESGMPKERFSAEFPKEGPSILRIQQVVRGDSAAYFCASSPRLAGGYEQYFGPGTRLTVT.

This clone was recorded once. The chain uses TRBV12-5 and TRBJ2-1; D gene unclear. V lost 7 bases to trimming and J lost 6 bases, with 13 bases between them. Germline values: CDR1 LGHNT, CDR2 FRNRAP. The length of the CDR3 is 13 residues. The CDR3 region has the DNA TGTGCTAGTGCCCTGGGCGGACCCAATGAGCAGTTCTTC. As protein: CASALGGPNEQFF.

The chain carries TRBV10-3 and TRBJ2-1, with TRBD2 matching 12 bases. The CDR3 is made up of 16 amino acids. The ends lost 6 bases at V and 4 bases at J; junction bases unmatched: 7. The V gene's germline CDR1 is ENHRY and CDR2 SYGVKD. CDR3 loop: CAIRSASGREYNEQFF. In DNA, the CDR3 is TGTGCCATCAGATCGGCTAGCGGGAGGGAATACAATGAGCAGTTCTTC.